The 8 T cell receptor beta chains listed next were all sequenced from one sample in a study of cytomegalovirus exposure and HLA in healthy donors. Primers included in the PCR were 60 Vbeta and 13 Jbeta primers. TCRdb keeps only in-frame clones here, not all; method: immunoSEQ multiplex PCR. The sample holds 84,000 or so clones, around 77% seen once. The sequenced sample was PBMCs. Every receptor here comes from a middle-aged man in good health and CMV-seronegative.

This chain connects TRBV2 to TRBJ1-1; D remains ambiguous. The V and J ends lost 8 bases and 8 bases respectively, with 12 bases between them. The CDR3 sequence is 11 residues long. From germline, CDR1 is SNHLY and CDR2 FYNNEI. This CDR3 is CASSLNEEAFF. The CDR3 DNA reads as TGTGCCAGCTCTTTGAATGAGGAAGCTTTCTTT. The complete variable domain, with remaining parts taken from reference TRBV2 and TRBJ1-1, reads EPEVTQTPSHQVTQMGQEVILRCVPISNHLYFYWYRQILGQKVEFLVSFYNNEISEKSEIFDDQFSVERPDGSNFTLKIRSTKLEDSAMYFCASSLNEEAFFGQGTRLTVV.

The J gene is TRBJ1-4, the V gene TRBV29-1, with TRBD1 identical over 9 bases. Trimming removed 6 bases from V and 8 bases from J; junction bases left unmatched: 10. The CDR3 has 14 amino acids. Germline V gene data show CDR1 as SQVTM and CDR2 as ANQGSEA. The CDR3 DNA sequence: TGCAGCGTCGATAGAGGACAGGGGTACGAAAAACTGTTTTTT. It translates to CSVDRGQGYEKLFF.

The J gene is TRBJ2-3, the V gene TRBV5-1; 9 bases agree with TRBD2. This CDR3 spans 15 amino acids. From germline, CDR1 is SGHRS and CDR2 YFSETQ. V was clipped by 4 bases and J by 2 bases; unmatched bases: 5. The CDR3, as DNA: TGCGCCAGCAGCATACGGGGACTAGCCACAGATACGCAGTATTTT. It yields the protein CASSIRGLATDTQYF.

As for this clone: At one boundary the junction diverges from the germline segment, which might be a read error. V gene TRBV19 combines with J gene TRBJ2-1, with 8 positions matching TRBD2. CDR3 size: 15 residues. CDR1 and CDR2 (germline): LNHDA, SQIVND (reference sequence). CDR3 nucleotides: TGTGCGAGTACTCCGGCGGGGGGATTATACAATGAGCAGTTCTTC. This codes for CASTPAGGLYNEQFF.

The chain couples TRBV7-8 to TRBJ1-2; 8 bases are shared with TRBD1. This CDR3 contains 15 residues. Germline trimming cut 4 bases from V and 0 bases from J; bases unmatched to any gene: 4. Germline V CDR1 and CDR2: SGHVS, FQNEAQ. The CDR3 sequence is CASSSQGAANYGYTF. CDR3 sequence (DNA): TGTGCCAGCAGCTCCCAGGGGGCGGCTAACTATGGCTACACCTTC.

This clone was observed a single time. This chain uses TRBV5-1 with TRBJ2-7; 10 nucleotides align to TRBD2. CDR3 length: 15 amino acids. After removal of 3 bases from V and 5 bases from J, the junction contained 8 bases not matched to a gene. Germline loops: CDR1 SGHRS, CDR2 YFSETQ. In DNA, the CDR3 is TGCGCCAGCAGCTCCCTAACTAGCGGGGTAAACGAGCAGTACTTC. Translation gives CASSSLTSGVNEQYF.

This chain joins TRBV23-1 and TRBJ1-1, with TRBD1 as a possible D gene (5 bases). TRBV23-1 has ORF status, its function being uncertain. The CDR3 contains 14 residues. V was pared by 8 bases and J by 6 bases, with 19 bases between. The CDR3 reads CASRGGEGHSEAFF. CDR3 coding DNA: TGCGCCAGCCGGGGGGGGGAAGGTCATTCTGAAGCTTTCTTT.

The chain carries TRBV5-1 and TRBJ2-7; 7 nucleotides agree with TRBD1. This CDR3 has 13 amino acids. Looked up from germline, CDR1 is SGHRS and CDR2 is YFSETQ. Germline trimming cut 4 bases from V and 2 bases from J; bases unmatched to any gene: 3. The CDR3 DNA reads TGCGCCAGCAGCCAACAGGGGACCTACGAGCAGTACTTC. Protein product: CASSQQGTYEQYF.